Below are 9 T cell receptor beta chains sequenced from a single sample in a study of T cell changes during pregnancy in multiple sclerosis. Sequenced by immunoSEQ multiplex PCR; TCRdb stores in-frame clones only, minus some. The repertoire holds tens of thousands of clones, with more than 85% as singletons. The sequencing here drew on CD4+ T cells from peripheral blood mononuclear cells, taken in the third trimester of pregnancy. Receptors originate from a female donor in good health, enrolled as a control in a pregnancy study.

A few counts support this clone. The chain combines TRBV5-4 with TRBJ2-1; 8 positions match TRBD1. CDR1 and CDR2 (germline): SGHNT, YYREEE (reference sequence). The length of the CDR3 is 13 residues. V was pared by 5 bases and J by 16 bases, with 14 bases of the junction left unmatched. CDR3 residues: CASSPDRGRGVFF. The DNA for the CDR3 is TGTGCCAGCAGTCCCGACAGGGGTAGGGGAGTTTTCTTC.

V and J are TRBV6-1 and TRBJ2-3; 9 bases fit TRBD2. CDR3 length: 13 residues. The ends lost 6 bases at V and 13 bases at J; junction bases unmatched: 11. The germline gives CDR1 MNHNS, CDR2 SASEGT. CDR3 nucleotide sequence: TGTGCCAGCAGCACTCTAGCGGGGATTGAGAAGTATTTT. Translation gives CASSTLAGIEKYF.

The chain recombines TRBV4-3 with TRBJ1-2, with TRBD1 as a possible D gene (5 bases). V was cut by 0 bases and J by 0 bases, with 20 bases left in between. The CDR3 totals 19 residues. CDR1 and CDR2 (germline): LGHNA, YSLEER. CDR3 sequence reads: CASSQDLTRQSFSNYGYTF. CDR3 bases: TGCGCCAGCAGCCAAGATCTAACCAGACAGAGCTTCTCTAACTATGGCTACACCTTC.

The J gene is TRBJ2-3, the V gene TRBV7-2; a weak D match, TRBD1 (6 bases). The CDR3 spans 13 residues. Trimming took off 8 bases at V and 2 bases at J, with 11 bases between the two ends. Per germline, CDR1 SGHTA and CDR2 FQGNSA. Here the CDR3 DNA reads TGTGCCAGCTCCTGGACAGACACAGATACGCAGTATTTT. Its translation is CASSWTDTDTQYF.

This chain joins TRBV14 and TRBJ2-1; 9 positions agree with TRBD2. CDR1 is SGHDN, CDR2 FVKESK, per germline. CDR3 size: 16 residues. The J segment lost 1 base and the V segment lost 5 bases, leaving 6 bases of the junction unmatched. CDR3 coding DNA: TGTGCCAGCAGCGAACGACTAGCGGCTTCCTACAATGAGCAGTTCTTC. It translates to CASSERLAASYNEQFF. The whole variable domain, filled in from reference TRBV14 and TRBJ2-1, reads EAGVTQFPSHSVIEKGQTVTLRCDPISGHDNLYWYRRVMGKEIKFLLHFVKESKQDESGMPNNRFLAERTGGTYSTLKVQPAELEDSGVYFCASSERLAASYNEQFFGPGTRLTVL.

V is TRBV7-3 and J is TRBJ2-5, with TRBD2 matching over 7 bases. The CDR3 loop spans 15 amino acids. Germline V gene sequence: CDR1 SGHTA, CDR2 FQGTGA. The V segment lost 2 bases and the J segment 1 base; nucleotides outside the gene matches: 4. CDR3 nucleotides: TGTGCCAGCAGCTTAGGACGGGGGGTCCAAGAGACCCAGTACTTC. Amino acid sequence: CASSLGRGVQETQYF. The complete variable domain, with remaining parts taken from reference TRBV7-3 and TRBJ2-5, reads GAGVSQTPSNKVTEKGKYVELRCDPISGHTALYWYRQSLGQGPEFLIYFQGTGAADDSGLPNDRFFAVRPEGSVSTLKIQRTERGDSAVYLCASSLGRGVQETQYFGPGTRLLVL.

The chain couples TRBV7-2 to TRBJ2-4; D is undetermined. Germline V gives CDR1 SGHTA, CDR2 FQGNSA. The V and J ends lost 3 bases and 3 bases respectively, with 9 bases between them. The CDR3 is 14 residues long. As DNA, the CDR3 is TGTGCCAGCAGCTTGAGACAAGGCAAAAACATTCAGTACTTC. It codes for CASSLRQGKNIQYF.

This chain connects TRBV2 to TRBJ2-5, with D perhaps TRBD2 (7 bases). V lost 9 bases to trimming and J lost 1 base, with 12 bases between them. Germline V gene lookup returns CDR1 SNHLY and CDR2 FYNNEI. This CDR3 region has 13 residues. The CDR3, as DNA: TGTGCCAGTCGGGGGGCGTTCCAAGAGACCCAGTACTTC. It yields the protein CASRGAFQETQYF.

This chain joins TRBV18 and TRBJ1-2; D uncertain. Germline V gene lookup returns CDR1 KGHSH and CDR2 LQKENI. The CDR3 covers 14 residues. Trimming removed 0 bases at V and 0 bases at J, with 5 bases between. CDR3 DNA sequence: TGTGCCAGCTCACCACCGCGAACTAACTATGGCTACACCTTC. This translates into CASSPPRTNYGYTF.